The 7 T cell receptor beta chains below come from one sample, sequenced in a study of blood T cell repertoires in COVID-19. Generated by immunoSEQ multiplex PCR, the TCRdb table keeps only in-frame clones and is missing some. Among around 260,000 clones listed, around 85% were seen once. Sample: PBMCs or T cells enriched from blood (not recorded which). Receptors originate from a woman in her thirties who had recovered from COVID-19.

This clone was found a few times. The V call is TRBV12-3 or TRBV12-4, the J call TRBJ1-2, with 7 nucleotides matching TRBD1. The CDR3 runs 13 residues. Losses at the gene ends were 5 bases for V and 7 bases for J; bases not matched to a gene: 7. CDR3 residues: CASSPGQAFGYTF. DNA of the CDR3: TGTGCCAGCAGTCCTGGACAGGCCTTTGGCTACACCTTC.

The chain couples TRBV9 to TRBJ1-4; D is ambiguous. The CDR3 extends over 13 amino acids. Trimming took 0 bases from V and 8 from J, leaving 8 bases between them. Germline assignment: CDR1 SGDLS and CDR2 YYNGEE. As DNA, the CDR3 is TGTGCCAGCAGCGTAGATGAGGAGGAAAAACTGTTTTTT. Translating it yields CASSVDEEEKLFF.

J is TRBJ2-1 and V is TRBV2; 11 bases agree with TRBD1. The CDR3 consists of 14 residues. Unmatched junction bases numbered 4, after V lost 8 bases and J lost 4 bases. Per germline, CDR1 SNHLY and CDR2 FYNNEI. The CDR3 bases are TGTGCCAGCCGGGGACAGGGGGGTTACAATGAGCAGTTCTTC. Translation: CASRGQGGYNEQFF.

This chain uses TRBV3-1 (or the pseudogene TRBV3-2) with TRBJ2-7, with D maybe TRBD1 (6 bases). The length of the CDR3 is 13 residues. Trimming shortened V by 1 base and J by 3 bases, and 7 bases separated the two germline ends. CDR1 and CDR2 from the germline V gene are LGHDT and YNNKEL (reference sequence). CDR3 DNA: TGTGCCAGCAGCCAAGGGACAGTCTACGAGCAGTACTTC. It codes for CASSQGTVYEQYF.

The J gene is TRBJ1-1, the V gene TRBV28, with a possible D match to TRBD1 (6 bases). Between the trimmed V and J ends, which lost 2 bases and 1 base, there was a span of 11 bases. Germline CDR1 is MDHEN and CDR2 is SYDVKM. This CDR3 region has 15 residues. CDR3 amino acids: CASSLSQTGNTEAFF. The CDR3 region has the DNA TGTGCCAGCAGTTTAAGTCAGACAGGGAACACTGAAGCTTTCTTT.

The chain recombines TRBV3-1 (or the pseudogene TRBV3-2) with TRBJ1-6; D is possibly TRBD1 (5 bases). The germline CDR1 and CDR2 sequences are LGHDT and YNNKEL (reference sequence). The CDR3 loop spans 14 amino acids. V lost 4 bases and J 7 bases, leaving 11 bases between the germline ends. The CDR3 loop is CASSRGQSNSPLHF. CDR3 in DNA: TGTGCCAGCAGCCGAGGACAATCCAATTCACCCCTCCACTTT.

The chain joins TRBV10-1 to TRBJ2-7; 7 bases map to TRBD2. CDR1 is WNHNN and CDR2 is SYGVQD in the germline V gene (reference sequence). With V trimmed by 2 bases and J by 0 bases, 4 bases remained unmatched. The CDR3 is 15 amino acids. CDR3 in amino acids: CASSEQRGSSYEQYF. The CDR3 DNA reads TGCGCCAGCAGTGAGCAGCGGGGAAGCTCCTACGAGCAGTACTTC.